Shown below are 5 T cell receptor beta chains from a single sample sequenced in a study of shared clonotypes between healthy human individuals. Clones were read by immunoSEQ multiplex PCR, and TCRdb kept only the in-frame ones, dropping some. The table shows about 2.3 million clones, with approximately 93% occurring only once. Sequencing input: naive CD4+ T cells from PBMCs. Regarding subset: CD45RA+ positively selected. These receptors came from a young man in good health. Some clones in this sample may be carry-over from other donors' samples.

This sequence joins TRBV5-1 and TRBJ2-7, with 10 bases aligning to TRBD1. The V segment lost 4 bases and the J segment 3 bases; nucleotides outside the gene matches: 4. CDR3 length: 14 amino acids. In germline, CDR1 is SGHRS, CDR2 YFSETQ. CDR3 nucleotides: TGCGCCAGCAGCACCGGGACAGGGGACTACGAGCAGTACTTC. Translated: CASSTGTGDYEQYF. Supplemented by reference TRBV5-1 and TRBJ2-7, the full variable domain reads KAGVTQTPRYLIKTRGQQVTLSCSPISGHRSVSWYQQTPGQGLQFLFEYFSETQRNKGNFPGRFSGRQFSNSRSEMNVSTLELGDSALYLCASSTGTGDYEQYFGPGTRLTVT.

To note about this clone: Different DNA sequences within this sample yield the same CDR3. The CDR3 spells CASSLTGPTYEQYF. Here the CDR3 DNA reads TGCGCCAGCAGCTTGACGGGGCCAACCTACGAGCAGTACTTC. The V and J genes are TRBV5-1 and TRBJ2-7; D may correspond to TRBD1 or TRBD2 (5 bases each). V was shortened by 1 base and J by 2 bases, with 10 bases between the two germline ends. The germline V gene has CDR1 SGHRS and CDR2 YFSETQ. CDR3 length: 14 amino acids.

As for this clone: Other DNA sequences in this specimen translate into the identical CDR3. The V and J genes are TRBV6-5 and TRBJ1-2; D is undetermined. Germline values: CDR1 MNHEY, CDR2 SVGAGI. The CDR3 sequence is 13 residues long. The germline V and J ends were trimmed by 0 bases and 5 bases, with 7 bases remaining between them. For the CDR3, the DNA is TGTGCCAGCAGTTACTCGGGCGTTTATGGCTACACCTTC. It specifies CASSYSGVYGYTF.

The chain carries TRBV7-2 and TRBJ1-5; D is undetermined. The germline CDR1 and CDR2 sequences are SGHTA and FQGNSA. V dropped 2 bases and J dropped 6 bases, with 8 bases sitting between them. The CDR3 is made up of 13 amino acids. The CDR3 coding sequence is TGTGCCAGCAGCTTACACGATGGTCAGCCCCAGCATTTT. It is translated as CASSLHDGQPQHF.

The chain combines TRBV18 with TRBJ2-3; 11 bases are shared with TRBD2. The length of the CDR3 is 16 residues. After removal of 3 bases from V and 2 bases from J, the junction contained 4 bases not matched to a gene. Germline V gene lookup returns CDR1 KGHSH and CDR2 LQKENI. The CDR3 nucleotides are TGTGCCAGCTCACCCACGGGACTAGCGGACACAGATACGCAGTATTTT. This translates into CASSPTGLADTDTQYF.